These 11 T cell receptor beta chains originate from one sample sequenced in a study of blood T cell repertoires in COVID-19. Data came from immunoSEQ multiplex PCR; TCRdb stores just in-frame clones and leaves some out. The sample lists about 22,000 clones, 80% to 85% occurring once. The source material was peripheral blood. All receptors derive from an elderly man with active or convalescent COVID-19.

The chain joins TRBV5-6 to TRBJ2-1; 11 bases are shared with TRBD2. CDR1 is SGHDT and CDR2 is YYEEEE in the germline V gene. This CDR3 has 16 amino acids. The J segment lost 9 bases and the V segment lost 3 bases, leaving 11 bases of the junction unmatched. CDR3 residues: CASSSTGTSGRSEQFF. The CDR3 region has the DNA TGTGCCAGCAGCTCAACCGGGACTAGCGGTCGGAGTGAGCAGTTCTTC.

The rearrangement links TRBV4-3 to TRBJ2-5, with D unresolved. The CDR3 extends over 14 amino acids. Per the germline V gene, CDR1 is LGHNA and CDR2 is YSLEER. Trimming took 4 bases from V and 1 from J, leaving 10 bases between them. The CDR3 region is CASSPAHLQETQYF. CDR3 DNA: TGCGCCAGCAGCCCTGCACACCTCCAAGAGACCCAGTACTTC.

The rearrangement uses TRBV29-1 and TRBJ1-2; a weak D match, TRBD1 (6 bases). The CDR3 has 16 amino acids. Looked up from germline, CDR1 is SQVTM and CDR2 is ANQGSEA. Trimming shortened V by 2 bases and J by 2 bases, and 18 bases separated the two germline ends. DNA for the CDR3: TGCAGCGTTGAAAGTTCCTTGACAGGACCAAACTATGGCTACACCTTC. It translates to CSVESSLTGPNYGYTF.

The J gene is TRBJ1-6, the V gene TRBV3-1 (or the pseudogene TRBV3-2); D not resolved. CDR3 length: 16 amino acids. Trimming removed 2 bases at V and 10 bases at J, with 18 bases between. CDR1 is LGHDT and CDR2 is YNNKEL in the germline V gene (reference sequence). CDR3 sequence: CASSQWVAGIRSPLHF. Written as DNA, the CDR3 is TGTGCCAGCAGCCAATGGGTCGCGGGGATTAGGTCACCCCTCCACTTT.

The chain carries TRBV29-1 and TRBJ2-7, with 10 bases matching TRBD1. This CDR3 spans 15 amino acids. V lost 5 bases to trimming and J lost 5 bases; unmatched junction nucleotides: 12. Germline V lookup: CDR1 SQVTM, CDR2 ANQGSEA. The CDR3, as DNA: TGCAGCGTTACCCGACCCGCGGGACAGGGGCACGAGCAGTACTTC. Translation gives CSVTRPAGQGHEQYF.

The chain links TRBV5-8 to TRBJ1-5; D not certain. Looked up from germline, CDR1 is SGHTS and CDR2 is YDEGEE. The CDR3 spans 13 residues. Between the trimmed V and J ends, which lost 3 bases and 7 bases, there was a span of 11 bases. The CDR3 spells CASSSSLIQPQHF. CDR3 in DNA: TGTGCCAGCAGCTCTAGCCTCATACAGCCCCAGCATTTT.

The CDR3 nucleotides are TGCGCCAGCAGGGGACAGGGGAAAAATTCACCCCTCCACTTT. Translating gives CASRGQGKNSPLHF. The chain carries TRBV4-3 and TRBJ1-6, with 10 bases matching TRBD1. The CDR3 covers 14 residues. With V trimmed by 6 bases and J by 7 bases, 3 bases remained unmatched. Germline loops: CDR1 LGHNA, CDR2 YSLEER.

This chain joins TRBV4-2 and TRBJ1-2; 7 bases line up with TRBD1. Germline V gene lookup returns CDR1 LGHNA and CDR2 YNFKEQ. With V trimmed by 0 bases and J by 1 base, 5 bases remained unmatched. The length of the CDR3 is 16 residues. The CDR3, as DNA: TGTGCCAGCAGCCAAGATGGAGGGGGCGTTAACTATGGCTACACCTTC. This sequence encodes CASSQDGGGVNYGYTF.

As DNA, the CDR3 is TGTGCCAGCAGCCTTAGCGGGGGGGACACCGGGGAGCTGTTTTTT. This encodes CASSLSGGDTGELFF. V is TRBV11-3 and J is TRBJ2-2; 11 bases line up with TRBD2. Germline V gene lookup returns CDR1 SGHNT and CDR2 YENEEA. CDR3 length: 15 residues. Trimming removed 5 bases from V and 3 bases from J; junction bases left unmatched: 2.

This chain uses TRBV2 with TRBJ2-7; D possibly corresponds to TRBD2 (5 bases). Germline lookup yields CDR1 SNHLY and CDR2 FYNNEI. V was cut by 6 bases and J by 1 base, with 16 bases left in between. This CDR3 is 15 amino acids long. The CDR3: CASRGSGLGSYEQYF. DNA for the CDR3: TGTGCCAGCAGGGGGTCCGGACTCGGATCCTACGAGCAGTACTTC.

The V and J genes are TRBV6-2 or TRBV6-3 and TRBJ2-7, with TRBD2 identical over 7 bases. With 4 bases clipped from V and 3 bases from J, the junction kept 12 bases outside the gene matches. There are 16 residues in the CDR3. Looked up from germline, CDR1 is MNHEY and CDR2 is SVGEGT. Here the CDR3 reads CASSFLGPGEGYEQYF. For the CDR3, the DNA is TGTGCCAGCAGTTTCCTCGGCCCGGGGGAGGGCTACGAGCAGTACTTC.